This paragraph covers one T cell receptor (beta chain) sequence. This clone registers as medium-sized (0.01 to 0.1%) within its sample. The target of this receptor is not known. No much larger clone exists at a distance of one base, and base qualities are not known. Genomic DNA was isolated using the Qiagen DNeasy kit from unsorted PBMCs as well as from negatively selected CD4+ and CD8+ fractions. Using primers that anneal to V and J segments, immunoSEQ multiplex PCR amplified the TCR beta CDR3 regions. Amplification bias was minimized using a synthetic immune receptor repertoire, and residual bias was removed computationally after sequencing. As for the authors' bioinformatics: Repertoire diversity was quantified as the Shannon entropy index using custom Python scripts. Unsorted, CD4+ and CD8+ repertoires were analyzed separately, except for combined analyses in which CD4+ and CD8+ sequences were merged in silico. Clonal expansion was defined as a frequency increase of at least 2-fold after treatment compared with C1D1, and clones undetected at baseline were assigned a pseudocount of 0.5. Singleton clones were defined as clones with 0 or 1 copy at C1D1, and non-singleton clones were defined as clones with 2 or more copies. By matching protein sequences in sorted samples from the same patient, clones expanded in unsorted samples were annotated as CD4+, CD8+ or unknown. Wilcoxon tests were applied to paired samples to test diversity changes from C1D1 to C4D1. The table was pulled from immuneACCESS by TCRdb, which kept in-frame rearrangements only. Such tables lose some clones; where checked, under half of the loss comes from unresolved V genes, and the rest has no known cause. That table supplies the V and J calls and clone size; D and trimming were determined from the DNA. The sample table lists tens of thousands of clones, 60% to 70% of them with a count of one. The top ten clones comprise over 3% of the sample.

The time point label for this specimen denotes: cycle 4 day 1 (C4D1), after 5 to 7 weeks of nivolumab. All trial patients had relapsed after autologous stem cell transplantation, with cohorts A, B and C differing in prior brentuximab vedotin exposure. A total of fewer than 65 patients with relapsed/refractory classical Hodgkin lymphoma made up the trial cohort, and each patient's best overall response was complete response, partial response or progressive disease. Trial patients were treated with single-agent nivolumab in the multi-cohort phase II CheckMate 205 trial. An independent review committee assessed best overall response using the 2007 International Working Group response criteria. PBMCs from the trial were collected at three points: immediately before nivolumab initiation (C1D1), and during therapy at cycle 2 day 1 and cycle 4 day 1. Peripheral blood was collected in 8 mL Vacutainer Cell Preparation Tubes, from which PBMCs were isolated by centrifugation and then cryopreserved.

This sample was included in a study of PD-1 blockade in classical Hodgkin lymphoma (dated by TCRdb to 2018 to 2021). The study in broad terms: Nivolumab dosing was 3 mg/kg intravenously every 2 weeks, continuing until either disease progression or unacceptable toxicity. The study used CyTOF and TCR beta sequencing to define a peripheral blood immune signature of response to PD-1 blockade in classical Hodgkin lymphoma.

Study-wide conclusions, independent of this receptor: Baseline TCR diversity was reported as lower in newly diagnosed patients than in healthy donors, and lower still in relapsed/refractory patients. Baseline diversity similar to that of newly diagnosed patients was observed in trial patients achieving complete response, whereas significantly lower diversity was observed in partial responders and progressors. A significant rise by C4D1 was seen in CD4+ but not CD8+ TCR diversity (p=0.0027 vs p=0.16), with the rise being most apparent in complete responders (p=0.02). The study covered only a single clinical trial cohort, and the causes of the repertoire differences, possibly disease activity or prior therapy, were still not defined. Patients starting nivolumab less than 1 year after ASCT had lower diversity and were excluded from later analyses to avoid confounding by immune reconstitution.

Sequences MGHRA (CDR1) and YSYEKL (CDR2) are obtained from the germline V gene. A distance of 20 bases separates the germline ends of V and J, which lose 5 bases and 6 bases respectively. The CDR3 runs 16 residues from the cysteine to the phenylalanine. Only CDR3 DNA is held: 48 bases, read in frame from base 1. In this chain, TRBV4-1 is recombined with TRBJ2-1; perhaps TRBD1 is the D gene, with 5 bases matching. The source material was peripheral blood mononuclear cells (PBMCs), sampled before the fourth cycle of nivolumab. The TCR originated in a human donor with classical Hodgkin lymphoma. The nucleotide sequence reads as follows: TGCGCCAGCAGCGAGGCAACAGGTGCCTCGGTCAATGAGCAGTTCTTC. Its translation reads: CASSEATGASVNEQFF.